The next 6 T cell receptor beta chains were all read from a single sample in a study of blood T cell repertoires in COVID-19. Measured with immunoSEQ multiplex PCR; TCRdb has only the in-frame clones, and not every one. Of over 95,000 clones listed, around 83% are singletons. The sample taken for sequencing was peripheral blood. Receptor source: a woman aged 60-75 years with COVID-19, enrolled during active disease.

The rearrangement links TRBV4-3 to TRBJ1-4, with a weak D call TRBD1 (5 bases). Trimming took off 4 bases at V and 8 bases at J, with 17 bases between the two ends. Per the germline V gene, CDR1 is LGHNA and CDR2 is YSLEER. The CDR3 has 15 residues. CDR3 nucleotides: TGCGCCAGCAGCCTCGACAGAGCAGGTTCGGAAAAACTGTTTTTT. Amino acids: CASSLDRAGSEKLFF.

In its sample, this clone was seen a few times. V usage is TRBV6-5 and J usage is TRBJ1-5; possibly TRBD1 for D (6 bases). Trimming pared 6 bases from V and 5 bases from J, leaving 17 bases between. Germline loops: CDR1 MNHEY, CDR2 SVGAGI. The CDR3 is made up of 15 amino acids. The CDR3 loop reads CASRRGGEMDQPQHF. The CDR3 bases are TGTGCCAGCAGGAGAGGGGGGGAGATGGATCAGCCCCAGCATTTT.

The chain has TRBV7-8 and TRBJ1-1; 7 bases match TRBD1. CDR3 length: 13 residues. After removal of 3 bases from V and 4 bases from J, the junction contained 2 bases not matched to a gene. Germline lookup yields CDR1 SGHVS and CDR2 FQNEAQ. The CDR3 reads CASSFDRVTEAFF. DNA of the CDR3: TGTGCCAGCAGCTTCGACAGGGTCACTGAAGCTTTCTTT.

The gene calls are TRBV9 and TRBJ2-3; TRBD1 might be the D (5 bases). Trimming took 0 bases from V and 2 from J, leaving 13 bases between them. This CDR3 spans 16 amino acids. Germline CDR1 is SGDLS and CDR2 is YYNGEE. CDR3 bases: TGTGCCAGCAGCGTAGCCGGAGCAGGGAACACAGATACGCAGTATTTT. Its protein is CASSVAGAGNTDTQYF.

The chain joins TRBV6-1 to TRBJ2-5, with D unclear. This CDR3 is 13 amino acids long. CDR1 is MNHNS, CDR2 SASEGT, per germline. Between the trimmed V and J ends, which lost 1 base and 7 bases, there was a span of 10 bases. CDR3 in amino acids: CASSEDRHSTQYF. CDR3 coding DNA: TGTGCCAGCAGTGAAGACAGACATTCGACCCAGTACTTC.

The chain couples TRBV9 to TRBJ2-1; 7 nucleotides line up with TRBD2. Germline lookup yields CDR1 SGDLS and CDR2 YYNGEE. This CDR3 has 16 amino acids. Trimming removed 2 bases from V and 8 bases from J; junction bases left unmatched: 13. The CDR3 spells CASSVTGTTTEYEQFF. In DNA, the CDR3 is TGTGCCAGCAGCGTGACCGGGACTACCACAGAGTATGAGCAGTTCTTC.